These 3 T cell receptor beta chains came from one sample sequenced in a study of regulatory T cells in long-lasting Graves disease. Documented time point: newly diagnosed GD, antithyroid drugs for less than 3 months. Extracted RNA from PBMCs served as the source of the TCR library. Both iRepertoire HTBI primers and Arm-PCR of CDR3 regions were used to build the TCR beta libraries. TCRdb re-derived calls from the multiplex PCR reads in MiXCR, one entry per CDR3 protein. The data hold 560,000 or so distinct CDR3 sequences, with about 16% observed a single time. The same specimen was also included in a second study, on T cells in Graves' hyperthyroidism and ophthalmopathy.

Here the sequenced sample was peripheral blood mononuclear cells (PBMCs), taken at new diagnosis, from a patient treated with antithyroid drugs. Receptors were obtained from a man between 18 and 29 years old with Graves disease.

Regarding this clonotype: This may arise from a read error, as a much more abundant clone is one base away. The V call is TRBV4-2, the J call TRBJ2-7; TRBD2 matches 11 bases. Germline V gene lookup returns CDR1 LGHNA and CDR2 YNFKEQ. The CDR3 has 15 residues. CDR3 in amino acids: CVSSHSGRAFYEQYF. The CDR3 DNA is TGTGTCAGCAGCCATAGCGGGAGGGCCTTCTACGAGCAGTACTTC.

The table lists this clonotype with many counts. The chain links TRBV6-2 or TRBV6-3 to TRBJ2-7; D perhaps matches TRBD2 (6 bases). V lost 7 bases to trimming and J lost 3 bases, with 16 bases between them. This CDR3 comprises 14 residues. Looked up from germline, CDR1 is MNHEY and CDR2 is SVGEGT. The CDR3 is CASTYPGTGYEQYF. In DNA, the CDR3 is TGTGCCAGCACCTACCCGGGGACTGGCTACGAGCAGTACTTC.

This clonotype was detected ten times or more. CDR3 coding DNA: TGTGCCAGCAGCCAAGGAGCACAGTCTCCATATGGCTACACCTTC. Translated: CASSQGAQSPYGYTF. This rearrangement joins TRBV3-1 to TRBJ1-2; no reliable D call. V dropped 1 base and J dropped 5 bases, with 14 bases sitting between them. There are 15 residues in the CDR3. Germline lookup yields CDR1 LGHDT and CDR2 YNNKEL (reference sequence).